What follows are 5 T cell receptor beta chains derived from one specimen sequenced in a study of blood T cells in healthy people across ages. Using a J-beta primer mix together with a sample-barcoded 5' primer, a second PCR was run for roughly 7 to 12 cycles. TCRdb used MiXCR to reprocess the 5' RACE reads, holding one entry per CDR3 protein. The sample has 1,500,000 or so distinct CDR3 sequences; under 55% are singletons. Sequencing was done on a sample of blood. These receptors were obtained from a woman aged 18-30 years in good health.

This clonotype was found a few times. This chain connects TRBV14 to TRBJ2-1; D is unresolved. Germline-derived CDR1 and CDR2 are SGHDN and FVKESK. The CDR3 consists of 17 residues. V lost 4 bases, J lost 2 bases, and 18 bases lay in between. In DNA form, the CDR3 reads TGTGCCAGCAGCCCTCCTGCGTACGGGTGGGCCTACAATGAGCAGTTCTTC. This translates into CASSPPAYGWAYNEQFF.

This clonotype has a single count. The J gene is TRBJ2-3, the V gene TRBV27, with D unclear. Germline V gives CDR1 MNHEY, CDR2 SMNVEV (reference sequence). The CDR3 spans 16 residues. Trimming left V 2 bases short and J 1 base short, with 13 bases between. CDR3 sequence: CASSLIGTEGTDTQYF. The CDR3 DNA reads TGTGCCAGCAGTTTAATTGGCACCGAGGGCACAGATACGCAGTATTTT.

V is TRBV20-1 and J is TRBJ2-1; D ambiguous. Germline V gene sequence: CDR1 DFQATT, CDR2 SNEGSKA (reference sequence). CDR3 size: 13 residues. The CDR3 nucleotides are TGCAAGCCTGGGCTTCCCCGTGGAAATGAGCAGTTCTTC. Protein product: CKPGLPRGNEQFF.

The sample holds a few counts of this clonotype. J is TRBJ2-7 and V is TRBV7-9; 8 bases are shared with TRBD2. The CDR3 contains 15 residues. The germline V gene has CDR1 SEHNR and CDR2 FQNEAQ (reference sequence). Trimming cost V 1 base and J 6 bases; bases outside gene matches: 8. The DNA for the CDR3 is TGTGCCAGCAGCTTAGGTTTAGCGGGAATCGGCGAGCAGTACTTC. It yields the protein CASSLGLAGIGEQYF.

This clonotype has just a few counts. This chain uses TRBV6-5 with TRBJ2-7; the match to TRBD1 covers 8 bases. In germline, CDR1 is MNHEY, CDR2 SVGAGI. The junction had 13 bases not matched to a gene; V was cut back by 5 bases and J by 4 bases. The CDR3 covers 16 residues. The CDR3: CASSPRQTGVLYEQYF. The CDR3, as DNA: TGTGCCAGCAGTCCGAGACAGACAGGGGTTTTATACGAGCAGTACTTC.